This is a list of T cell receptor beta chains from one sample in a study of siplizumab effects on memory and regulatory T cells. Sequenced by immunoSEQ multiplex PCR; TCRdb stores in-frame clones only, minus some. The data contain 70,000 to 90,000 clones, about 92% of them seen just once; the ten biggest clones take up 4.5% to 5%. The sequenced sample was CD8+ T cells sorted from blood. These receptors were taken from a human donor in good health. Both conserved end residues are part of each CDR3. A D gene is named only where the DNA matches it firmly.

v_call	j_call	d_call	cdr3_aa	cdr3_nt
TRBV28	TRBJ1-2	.	CASSLRQGRFDGYTF	TGTGCCAGCAGTTTAAGGCAGGGCCGGTTCGATGGCTACACCTTC
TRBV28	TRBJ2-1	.	CASRDSFYNEQFF	TGTGCCAGCAGGGACAGTTTCTACAATGAGCAGTTCTTC
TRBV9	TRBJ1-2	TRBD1	CASSHDPGQGNYGYTF	TGTGCCAGCAGCCATGACCCGGGACAGGGGAACTATGGCTACACCTTC
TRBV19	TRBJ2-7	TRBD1	CASSTGQGGHEQYF	TGTGCCAGTAGTACGGGACAGGGTGGCCACGAGCAGTACTTC
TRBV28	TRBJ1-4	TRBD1	CASSLGSGGLDEKLFF	TGTGCCAGCAGTTTGGGGTCAGGGGGGCTCGATGAAAAACTGTTTTTT
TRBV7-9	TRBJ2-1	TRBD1	CASSATGTDYNEQFF	TGTGCCAGCAGCGCAACCGGGACAGATTACAATGAGCAGTTCTTC
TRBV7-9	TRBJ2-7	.	CASSFDPTSYEQYF	TGTGCCAGCAGCTTCGATCCCACCTCCTACGAGCAGTACTTC
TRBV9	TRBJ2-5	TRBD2	CASSSSLAGQETQYF	TGTGCCAGCAGCTCCTCACTAGCGGGACAAGAGACCCAGTACTTC
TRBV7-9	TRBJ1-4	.	CASQSGENEKLFF	TGTGCCAGTCAGAGCGGGGAGAATGAAAAACTGTTTTTT
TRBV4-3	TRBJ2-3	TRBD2	CASSQDPGGADTQYF	TGCGCCAGCAGCCAAGATCCGGGAGGCGCAGATACGCAGTATTTT
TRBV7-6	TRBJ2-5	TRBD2	CASSLPRGDQETQYF	TGTGCCAGCAGCTTACCCCGGGGGGATCAAGAGACCCAGTACTTC
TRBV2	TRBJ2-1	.	CATYLPGDNEQFF	TGTGCCACTTATCTTCCAGGAGACAATGAGCAGTTCTTC
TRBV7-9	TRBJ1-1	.	CASSVSGLMNTEAFF	TGTGCCAGCAGCGTATCGGGGTTAATGAACACTGAAGCTTTCTTT
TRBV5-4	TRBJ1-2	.	CASSLGEGYTF	TGTGCCAGCAGCTTGGGGGAGGGCTACACCTTC
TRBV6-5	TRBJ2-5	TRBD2	CASRAAGGYQETQYF	TGTGCCAGCAGGGCGGCGGGGGGGTACCAAGAGACCCAGTACTTC
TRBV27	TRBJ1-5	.	CASSLSGGTQPQHF	TGTGCCAGCAGTTTATCAGGGGGGACTCAGCCCCAGCATTTT
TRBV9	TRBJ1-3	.	CASSVDREGRGNTIYF	TGTGCCAGCAGCGTAGATCGTGAGGGAAGAGGAAACACCATATATTTT